The rows below give T cell receptor beta chains drawn from one sample of a study of cytomegalovirus exposure and HLA in healthy donors. The assay was immunoSEQ multiplex PCR, and TCRdb's table has in-frame clones only and misses some. This table has over 110,000 clones, roughly 78% appearing once. Sequencing was done on a sample of PBMCs. These receptors came from a female donor in good health and CMV-seronegative. Each CDR3 is given with its conserved first and last residue. D genes are given only for firm matches. Clone size appears in some rows only: once, few, many, or a class for an expanded clone.

.	TRBV6-1	TRBD2	TRBJ2-1	CATQTSGRRNEQFF	TGTGCCACCCAGACTAGCGGGAGACGAAATGAGCAGTTCTTC
.	TRBV11-1	.	TRBJ1-1	CASSSGQNTEAFF	TGTGCCAGCAGCTCGGGACAGAACACTGAAGCTTTCTTT
.	TRBV7-6	TRBD2	TRBJ2-5	CASSPRTSGAFRETQYF	TGTGCCAGCAGCCCCCGGACTAGCGGGGCTTTCAGAGAGACCCAGTACTTC
few	TRBV7-9	TRBD2	TRBJ2-1	CASSLVIAGDNEQFF	TGTGCCAGCAGCTTAGTTATAGCGGGGGACAATGAGCAGTTCTTC
few	TRBV5-1	TRBD1	TRBJ1-1	CASSVGQVRSPEAFF	TGCGCCAGCAGCGTAGGACAGGTCCGATCGCCTGAAGCTTTCTTT
.	TRBV28	.	TRBJ1-5	CASSSGGAQPQHF	TGTGCCAGCAGTTCCGGGGGTGCTCAGCCCCAGCATTTT
.	TRBV25-1	.	TRBJ2-5	CASSNLPGGETQYF	TGTGCCAGCAGTAACTTACCCGGGGGAGAGACCCAGTACTTC
.	TRBV28	.	TRBJ2-7	CASSLSQGKREQYF	TGTGCCAGCAGTTTAAGTCAGGGGAAAAGGGAGCAGTACTTC
few	TRBV4-1	.	TRBJ2-7	CASSQEVSGLTYEQYF	TGCGCCAGCAGCCAAGAAGTGAGCGGCTTAACCTACGAGCAGTACTTC
.	TRBV7-8	TRBD1	TRBJ2-7	CASSPFPGTGNSYEQYF	TGTGCCAGCAGCCCGTTCCCCGGGACAGGGAATTCCTACGAGCAGTACTTC
.	TRBV7-6	TRBD1	TRBJ2-7	CASSLKTGVMFYEQYF	TGTGCCAGCAGCTTAAAAACAGGGGTTATGTTCTACGAGCAGTACTTC
.	TRBV5-1	TRBD2	TRBJ2-1	CASSFTGLAGGPHNEQFF	TGCGCCAGCAGCTTTACTGGACTAGCGGGGGGGCCCCACAATGAGCAGTTCTTC
.	TRBV4-2	TRBD1	TRBJ1-2	CASSQDNQGAVGNYGYTF	TGTGCCAGCAGCCAAGATAATCAGGGGGCAGTAGGTAACTATGGCTACACCTTC
.	TRBV7-2	.	TRBJ1-5	CASSLRSGGNQPQHF	TGTGCCAGCAGCTTACGATCAGGGGGCAATCAGCCCCAGCATTTT
.	TRBV5-1	TRBD1	TRBJ1-4	CASSPTGADEKLFF	TGCGCCAGCAGCCCGACAGGGGCGGATGAAAAACTGTTTTTT
.	TRBV28	.	TRBJ1-2	CASSPTNYGYTF	TGTGCCAGCAGCCCCACTAACTATGGCTACACCTTC
.	TRBV27	.	TRBJ1-2	CASSLYRQADGYTF	TGTGCCAGCAGTTTATACAGGCAGGCCGATGGCTACACCTTC
.	TRBV18	TRBD1	TRBJ1-1	CASSPDRATEAFF	TGTGCCAGCTCACCGGACAGGGCGACTGAAGCTTTCTTT
.	TRBV6-1	.	TRBJ1-5	CASGVSGDSNQPQHF	TGTGCCAGCGGAGTGTCAGGGGATAGCAATCAGCCCCAGCATTTT
.	TRBV5-1	.	TRBJ2-1	CASSLRTISYNEQFF	TGCGCCAGCAGCTTGAGGACTATCTCCTACAATGAGCAGTTCTTC
.	TRBV2	.	TRBJ2-5	CASSGQYQETQYF	TGTGCCAGCAGTGGGCAGTACCAAGAGACCCAGTACTTC
few	TRBV29-1	.	TRBJ1-1	CSARETANTEAFF	TGCAGCGCCCGAGAGACAGCAAACACTGAAGCTTTCTTT
.	TRBV18	.	TRBJ2-7	CASSPGGSPYEQYF	TGTGCCAGCTCACCAGGGGGGTCCCCCTACGAGCAGTACTTC
.	TRBV13	TRBD2	TRBJ2-3	CASSLAWPSGSTDTQYF	TGTGCCAGCAGCTTAGCCTGGCCTAGCGGGTCCACGGATACGCAGTATTTT
.	TRBV6-6	.	TRBJ1-2	CASSYNGAIKLEDTF	TGTGCCAGCAGTTACAATGGGGCGATTAAGCTTGAGGACACCTTC
.	TRBV7-9	TRBD2	TRBJ2-7	CASSPGVAGVSYEQYF	TGTGCCAGCAGCCCCGGGGTGGCGGGGGTCTCCTACGAGCAGTACTTC
.	TRBV5-6	.	TRBJ1-6	CASSFRAVGGSPLHF	TGTGCCAGCAGCTTTCGGGCTGTGGGGGGATCACCCCTCCACTTT
.	TRBV5-1	.	TRBJ1-3	CASSLAGGRSGNTIYF	TGCGCCAGCAGCTTGGCCGGTGGCAGGTCCGGAAACACCATATATTTT
.	TRBV11-2	TRBD2	TRBJ2-7	CASSFTGSGGRYEQYF	TGTGCCAGCAGCTTTACGGGTAGCGGGGGGCGGTACGAGCAGTACTTC
.	TRBV5-1	TRBD1	TRBJ1-4	CASSWATGNEKLFF	TGCGCCAGCAGCTGGGCGACAGGGAATGAAAAACTGTTTTTT
.	TRBV4-1	TRBD1	TRBJ1-3	CASSQDRVSGGRAGNTIYF	TGCGCCAGCAGCCAAGATCGAGTCTCAGGGGGAAGAGCTGGAAACACCATATATTTT
few	TRBV28	.	TRBJ1-5	CASSLRSPGNQPQHF	TGTGCCAGCAGTTTAAGGTCGCCAGGTAATCAGCCCCAGCATTTT
.	TRBV6-5	.	TRBJ2-1	CASSSGVRQFF	TGTGCCAGCAGTTCAGGGGTAAGGCAGTTCTTC
few	TRBV6-1	TRBD1	TRBJ1-5	CASSDLGQGAWPQHF	TGTGCCAGCAGTGATTTAGGACAGGGAGCCTGGCCCCAGCATTTT
.	TRBV28	TRBD1	TRBJ1-2	CASRRTGAYGYTF	TGTGCCAGCAGGAGGACAGGGGCCTATGGCTACACCTTC
once	TRBV28	.	TRBJ1-1	CASSSHRQANTEAFF	TGTGCCAGCAGTTCCCACCGACAGGCGAACACTGAAGCTTTCTTT
.	TRBV5-6	.	TRBJ1-5	CASSPGGVRGLGNQPQHF	TGTGCCAGCAGCCCGGGGGGTGTCAGAGGATTGGGCAATCAGCCCCAGCATTTT
.	TRBV20-1	.	TRBJ2-5	CSGGSEETQYF	TGCAGTGGAGGGAGTGAAGAGACCCAGTACTTC
.	TRBV9	.	TRBJ2-2	CASSASNTGELFF	TGTGCCAGCAGCGCGTCGAACACCGGGGAGCTGTTTTTT
once	TRBV9	.	TRBJ1-1	CASSVGAENTEAFF	TGTGCCAGCAGCGTTGGGGCGGAGAACACTGAAGCTTTCTTT
once	TRBV2	TRBD2	TRBJ2-7	CASSAVAGGYYEQYF	TGTGCCAGCAGTGCGGTAGCGGGGGGGTACTACGAGCAGTACTTC
.	TRBV27	.	TRBJ2-7	CASSSLTYEQYF	TGTGCCAGCAGTTCCCTCACATACGAGCAGTACTTC
.	TRBV14	TRBD1	TRBJ2-1	CASSQEGRGPYNEQFF	TGTGCCAGCAGCCAAGAAGGCAGGGGGCCCTACAATGAGCAGTTCTTC
.	TRBV9	.	TRBJ1-6	CASSSRHSDNSPLHF	TGTGCCAGCAGCTCGCGACATAGTGATAATTCACCCCTCCACTTT
.	TRBV5-6	.	TRBJ1-5	CASSPLPGLDQPQHF	TGTGCCAGCAGCCCCCTCCCGGGATTAGATCAGCCCCAGCATTTT
.	TRBV4-2	TRBD2	TRBJ2-1	CASSQEGIRDYNNEQFF	TGTGCCAGCAGCCAGGAAGGGATCCGGGACTACAACAATGAGCAGTTCTTC
.	TRBV4-1	TRBD2	TRBJ2-3	CASSPLAGSTDTQYF	TGCGCCAGCAGCCCCCTAGCGGGGAGCACAGATACGCAGTATTTT
.	TRBV28	TRBD1	TRBJ1-2	CASSIGGGRYGYTF	TGTGCCAGCAGTATAGGGGGCGGTCGGTATGGCTACACCTTC
few	TRBV19	TRBD1	TRBJ1-5	CATQDRGFSNQPQHF	TGTGCCACCCAGGACAGGGGTTTTAGCAATCAGCCCCAGCATTTT
.	TRBV28	TRBD1	TRBJ1-5	CASSLDTGGEMPQHF	TGTGCCAGCAGTTTAGATACAGGGGGCGAGATGCCCCAGCATTTT
.	TRBV6-6	.	TRBJ2-1	CASSAPNEQFF	TGTGCCAGCAGTGCGCCAAATGAGCAGTTCTTC